Described below is a single T cell receptor beta chain sequence and its context. Incorporation of UMIs carrying a 6-nucleotide sample barcode was performed by template switching. Using the 5' RACE reads, TCRdb records one entry per CDR3 protein without DNA. Its listing shows 350,000 to 500,000 distinct CDR3 sequences. The CDR3 loop spans 15 amino acids. CDR1 and CDR2 from the germline V gene are SQVTM and ANQGSEA. The entry originates in a study of monozygotic twins with inflammatory bowel disease. The sequenced sample was blood. This sequence originates from a human donor with ulcerative colitis or Crohn's disease, or a healthy co-twin of an affected twin (not recorded which). The chain is built from TRBV29-1 and TRBJ1-4; TCRdb outputs TRBD1, but without DNA this stays unchecked. This CDR3 reads CSVRDSLLSNEKLFF.